This T cell receptor (beta chain) was sequenced during a study of Graves' ophthalmopathy and Graves' hyperthyroidism. Study-wide background: No ophthalmopathy within 18 months of follow-up signified stable hyperthyroidism.

The diagnostic workup employed clinical symptoms, serum thyroxine, TRAb, thyroid ultrasound and orbital computed tomography. V was clipped by 6 bases and J by 0 bases, with 18 bases between them. CDR1 is MDHEN, CDR2 SYDVKM, per germline. The CDR3 contains 16 residues. RNA transcripts yielded amplified TCR beta CDR3 regions. An opening RT-PCR round employed HTBI primers and preceded a second-round multiplex PCR. Using its own MiXCR run on the multiplex PCR reads, TCRdb lists one record per CDR3 protein. The sample lists over a million distinct CDR3 sequences; less than 45% were seen once. Study-level results: Also, most clonotypes expanded in the thyroid above 0.001 frequency appeared in blood.

Concerning this clonotype itself: Its specificity is unknown.

Sequenced material: peripheral blood or thyroid tissue (not recorded which). The chain employs TRBV28 and TRBJ2-7; tentatively, D is TRBD2 (5 bases). This sequence originates from an adult man with Graves' hyperthyroidism. The CDR3 DNA is TGTGCCAGCAGCCGGTTTTTGACGGGGAGCTCCTACGAGCAGTACTTC. Residues: CASSRFLTGSSYEQYF.